A selection of T cell receptor beta chains follows, all from one sample in a study of beta chain features in type 1 diabetes. The repertoire was sequenced with immunoSEQ multiplex PCR; TCRdb's copy has only in-frame clones and lacks some. The sample consists of more than 300,000 clones, 10% to 15% of them appearing once. Sequencing input: naive CD4+ T cells from blood. These receptors originate from a young man in good health. CDR3s include the opening cysteine and the closing phenylalanine or tryptophan. The D gene is left open where the match is weak. Size values are once, few and many counts, or a class for expanded clones, and some rows have none.

size: NA; J: TRBJ2-2; V: TRBV29-1; D: NA; DNA: TGCAGCGTTGGACCCCAGGCCGGGGAGCTGTTTTTT; CDR3: CSVGPQAGELFF
size: few; J: TRBJ2-5; V: TRBV11-1; D: NA; DNA: TGTGCCAGCAGCTTCGAGTTTGGAGAGACCCAGTACTTC; CDR3: CASSFEFGETQYF
size: few; J: TRBJ2-5; V: TRBV7-9; D: NA; DNA: TGTGCCAGCAGCTTATTGGGGCTTGGCCAGGATTCACCCCAAGAGACCCAGTACTTC; CDR3: CASSLLGLGQDSPQETQYF
size: NA; J: TRBJ2-7; V: TRBV25-1; D: TRBD2; DNA: TGTGCCAGCAGTGAATCAGCGGGGAGGGTTGGGTCCTACGAGCAGTACTTC; CDR3: CASSESAGRVGSYEQYF
size: NA; J: TRBJ2-5; V: TRBV7-2; D: NA; DNA: TGTGCCAGCAGACCTAGCAGCCTCCAACAGACCCAGTACTTC; CDR3: CASRPSSLQQTQYF
size: NA; J: TRBJ1-5; V: TRBV19; D: TRBD1; DNA: TGTGCCAGTACCGCCGGGACAGGGGTTAATCAGCCCCAGCATTTT; CDR3: CASTAGTGVNQPQHF
size: few; J: TRBJ2-7; V: TRBV19; D: TRBD1; DNA: TGTGCCAGTAGTATGGTACAGGGGGAGCAGTACTTC; CDR3: CASSMVQGEQYF
size: NA; J: TRBJ1-2; V: TRBV30; D: NA; DNA: TGTGCCTGGAGTGTAAAGAGCAGGGATGGCTACACCTTC; CDR3: CAWSVKSRDGYTF
size: NA; J: TRBJ1-1; V: TRBV5-1; D: NA; DNA: TGCGCCAGCAGCTTTGCAGTAGGGGACACTGAAGCTTTCTTT; CDR3: CASSFAVGDTEAFF
size: NA; J: TRBJ2-6; V: TRBV7-9; D: NA; DNA: TGTGCCAGCAGCCCCTTTTCTGGGGCCAACGTCCTGACTTTC; CDR3: CASSPFSGANVLTF
size: NA; J: TRBJ2-5; V: TRBV19; D: NA; DNA: TGTGCCAGTAGTATAGTCGCTCGCAGAGAGACCCAGTACTTC; CDR3: CASSIVARRETQYF
size: NA; J: TRBJ2-2; V: TRBV19; D: TRBD2; DNA: TGTGCCAGTTCGACTAGCGGCCTCACCGGGGAGCTGTTTTTT; CDR3: CASSTSGLTGELFF
size: NA; J: TRBJ2-5; V: TRBV7-8; D: NA; DNA: TGTGCCAGCAGCTTAGCGGGGGCCGCCGCGGAGACCCAGTACTTC; CDR3: CASSLAGAAAETQYF
size: few; J: TRBJ2-7; V: TRBV9; D: TRBD1; DNA: TGTGCCAGCAGCGTAGGAGGGACAGGGGTTTCCGAGCAGTACTTC; CDR3: CASSVGGTGVSEQYF
size: few; J: TRBJ1-6; V: TRBV28; D: NA; DNA: TGTGCCAGCAGTCCACAGGGAACCATCTATAATTCACCCCTCCACTTT; CDR3: CASSPQGTIYNSPLHF
size: few; J: TRBJ2-7; V: TRBV18; D: NA; DNA: TGTGCCAGCTCACCACTTGGCCTCTTCTACGAGCAGTACTTC; CDR3: CASSPLGLFYEQYF
size: NA; J: TRBJ1-2; V: TRBV29-1; D: NA; DNA: TGCAGCGTTGAAGAACAGAGCTACACCTTC; CDR3: CSVEEQSYTF
size: NA; J: TRBJ2-3; V: TRBV6-6; D: TRBD1; DNA: TGTGCCAGCACCCTCACACAGGGGGCCTCTGGGAATACGCAGTATTTT; CDR3: CASTLTQGASGNTQYF
size: few; J: TRBJ2-7; V: TRBV28; D: NA; DNA: TGTGCCAGCAGTCCCCCCAAGCCGCCTAACGAGCAGTACTTC; CDR3: CASSPPKPPNEQYF
size: NA; J: TRBJ2-5; V: TRBV5-4; D: TRBD1; DNA: TGTGCCAGCAGCTTGGATAGACAGGGGGGAAGGACCCAGTACTTC; CDR3: CASSLDRQGGRTQYF
size: NA; J: TRBJ2-5; V: TRBV19; D: NA; DNA: TGTGCCAGTAGTCGGCAGGGTCAACCCCCGGGGACCCAGTACTTC; CDR3: CASSRQGQPPGTQYF
size: few; J: TRBJ2-3; V: TRBV5-4; D: TRBD1; DNA: TGTGCCAGCAGCGCCGACAGGGGGTTCATAGATACGCAGTATTTT; CDR3: CASSADRGFIDTQYF
size: few; J: TRBJ1-4; V: TRBV15; D: NA; DNA: TGTGCCACCAGCAGAGATGAGACGGGTGAAAAACTGTTTTTT; CDR3: CATSRDETGEKLFF
size: NA; J: TRBJ2-4; V: TRBV30; D: NA; DNA: TGTGCCTGGAGTCAATATGGGCGTGGGGCCAAAAACATTCAGTACTTC; CDR3: CAWSQYGRGAKNIQYF
size: NA; J: TRBJ2-1; V: TRBV5-4; D: NA; DNA: TGTGCCAGCAGCCGGGACAAGAGCTCCTACAATGAGCAGTTCTTC; CDR3: CASSRDKSSYNEQFF
size: NA; J: TRBJ1-1; V: TRBV6-5; D: NA; DNA: TGTGCCATCCCCCTTGGCAGTCCGAACACTGAAGCTTTCTTT; CDR3: CAIPLGSPNTEAFF
size: few; J: TRBJ2-5; V: TRBV4-3; D: NA; DNA: TGCGCCAGCAGCCAAGTCATTGGTCTCCAGTCAACCCAGTACTTC; CDR3: CASSQVIGLQSTQYF
size: few; J: TRBJ1-6; V: TRBV7-2; D: TRBD1; DNA: TGTGCCAGCAGCGACAGGGGGTATGCACCCCTCCACTTT; CDR3: CASSDRGYAPLHF
size: NA; J: TRBJ2-3; V: TRBV18; D: TRBD2; DNA: TGTGCCAGCTCCCGCAGCGGGGGCACAGATACGCAGTATTTT; CDR3: CASSRSGGTDTQYF